Below, 20 T cell receptor beta chains from the same sample are listed, as sequenced in a study of shared clonotypes between healthy human individuals. TCRdb's table, derived via immunoSEQ multiplex PCR, lists solely in-frame clones and lacks some. Here the sample spans fewer than 400,000 clones, less than 85% being singletons. The sample taken for sequencing was memory CD4+ T cells sorted from blood. Described subset: CD45RA-negative fraction. These receptors were obtained from a man aged 30 to 45 in good health.

A few counts support this clone. V is TRBV5-1 and J is TRBJ2-5; D call uncertain. The CDR3 contains 14 residues. V was shortened by 6 bases and J by 2 bases, with 14 bases between the two germline ends. Germline assignment: CDR1 SGHRS and CDR2 YFSETQ. This CDR3 is CASTRSSVQETQYF. The CDR3 DNA follows: TGCGCCAGCACCCGGTCGTCAGTGCAAGAGACCCAGTACTTC.

A few counts support this clone. The chain carries TRBV19 and TRBJ1-1; 10 bases map to TRBD1. The V gene's germline CDR1 is LNHDA and CDR2 SQIVND (reference sequence). The CDR3 consists of 16 residues. V trimming: 3 bases; J trimming: 4 bases; junction bases outside the gene matches: 8. CDR3 sequence (DNA): TGTGCCAGTAGTATCAGGACAGGGGGTCGGGGCACTGAAGCTTTCTTT. Residues: CASSIRTGGRGTEAFF.

This chain joins TRBV18 and TRBJ1-2; 10 bases are shared with TRBD1. The V segment lost 0 bases and the J segment 8 bases; nucleotides outside the gene matches: 6. This CDR3 comprises 15 residues. Germline CDR1 KGHSH, CDR2 LQKENI. The chain's CDR3 is CASSPPGQGEGGYTF. The CDR3 nucleotides are TGTGCCAGCTCACCACCCGGACAGGGGGAAGGAGGCTACACCTTC. The full variable domain, with the rest looked up from reference TRBV18 and TRBJ1-2, is NAGVMQNPRHLVRRRGQEARLRCSPMKGHSHVYWYRQLPEEGLKFMVYLQKENIIDESGMPKERFSAEFPKEGPSILRIQQVVRGDSAAYFCASSPPGQGEGGYTFGSGTRLTVV.

This sequence joins TRBV5-1 and TRBJ2-7, with TRBD1 matching over 8 bases. CDR3 length: 14 amino acids. Germline V gene data show CDR1 as SGHRS and CDR2 as YFSETQ. J lost 7 bases, V lost 4 bases, and 10 bases had no gene match. The CDR3 region has the DNA TGCGCCAGCAGCCCGAGACAGGGGCTAGGGGAGCAGTACTTC. Translation gives CASSPRQGLGEQYF.

The chain is built from TRBV6-6 and TRBJ2-5, with D uncertain. V was pared by 0 bases and J by 1 base, with 6 bases between. Germline loops: CDR1 MNHNY, CDR2 SVGAGI (reference sequence). The CDR3 is 14 residues long. CDR3 coding DNA: TGTGCCAGCAGTTACTCGATCAGCCAAGAGACCCAGTACTTC. It encodes CASSYSISQETQYF.

This chain uses TRBV27 with TRBJ1-1; D remains unclear. CDR1 is MNHEY, CDR2 SMNVEV, per germline (reference sequence). The CDR3 totals 14 residues. The V gene lost 8 bases and the J gene lost 4 bases, with 17 bases spanning the gap. The CDR3 coding sequence is TGTGCCAGCCAGGCCAGGTACGATAGCACTGAAGCTTTCTTT. Translated: CASQARYDSTEAFF.

The chain employs TRBV28 and TRBJ1-4; no clear D gene. From germline, CDR1 is MDHEN and CDR2 SYDVKM. Trimming stripped 8 bases from V and 8 bases from J, with 12 bases between. The CDR3 length is 12 residues. This CDR3 reads CASETRREKLFF. DNA for the CDR3: TGTGCCAGCGAGACCAGACGGGAAAAACTGTTTTTT.

The genes are TRBV7-9 and TRBJ1-2; D is ambiguous. The CDR3 is 13 residues long. Germline lookup yields CDR1 SEHNR and CDR2 FQNEAQ (reference sequence). Trimming left V 5 bases short and J 4 bases short, with 11 bases between. DNA for the CDR3: TGTGCCAGCAGCCTGTATGGGGTCTATGGCTACACCTTC. Translated: CASSLYGVYGYTF.

The CDR3 reads CASSLVQGSNTIYF. The CDR3 DNA reads as TGTGCCAGCAGCTTAGTGCAGGGATCGAACACCATATATTTT. The rearrangement joins TRBV7-2 to TRBJ1-3, with D perhaps matching TRBD1 (5 bases). The CDR3 loop spans 14 amino acids. The V gene lost 1 base and the J gene lost 7 bases, with 11 bases spanning the gap. From germline, CDR1 is SGHTA and CDR2 FQGNSA.

This sequence joins TRBV29-1 and TRBJ1-1; D call uncertain. CDR3 size: 11 residues. Germline V gene data show CDR1 as SQVTM and CDR2 as ANQGSEA. The V gene lost 2 bases and the J gene lost 8 bases, with 9 bases spanning the gap. CDR3 in amino acids: CSVEMGPEAFF. CDR3 bases: TGCAGCGTTGAAATGGGTCCCGAAGCTTTCTTT.

The table lists this clone with many counts. The sample holds other DNA sequences that translate to the same CDR3. The chain joins TRBV18 to TRBJ1-5, with 8 nucleotides matching TRBD1. This CDR3 has 14 amino acids. CDR1 KGHSH and CDR2 LQKENI come from the germline V gene. Trimming took 3 bases from V and 6 from J; bases not matched to a gene: 4. DNA for the CDR3: TGTGCCAGCTCACCGGACAGGGCAGTTCAGCCCCAGCATTTT. It translates to CASSPDRAVQPQHF.

This chain uses TRBV19 with TRBJ1-2, with TRBD1 matching over 8 bases. This CDR3 has 13 residues. CDR1 and CDR2 from the germline V gene are LNHDA and SQIVND (reference sequence). V shed 7 bases, J shed 8 bases, and the junction held 9 bases outside the gene matches. Written as DNA, the CDR3 is TGTGCCAGTACCGCCGGACAGGGACAAGGCTACACCTTC. Its translation: CASTAGQGQGYTF.

This clone was counted between two and nine times. The chain couples TRBV29-1 to TRBJ1-1; TRBD1 is a possible D gene (6 bases). Per germline, CDR1 SQVTM and CDR2 ANQGSEA. The CDR3 extends over 13 amino acids. V lost 6 bases to trimming and J lost 0 bases, with 11 bases between them. This CDR3 reads CSVLRDMNTEAFF. CDR3 in DNA: TGCAGCGTGCTTCGGGACATGAACACTGAAGCTTTCTTT.

This sequence joins TRBV7-2 and TRBJ2-5; 9 nucleotides agree with TRBD1. This CDR3 spans 15 amino acids. Germline V gives CDR1 SGHTA, CDR2 FQGNSA. The V and J ends lost 2 bases and 4 bases, in that order; junction bases with no gene match: 5. The CDR3 coding sequence is TGTGCCAGCAGCTTAAAAAACAGGGGGCCAGAGACCCAGTACTTC. It is translated as CASSLKNRGPETQYF.

This clone came up a few times. Germline and junction disagree at one end, which may indicate a read error. V usage is TRBV19 and J usage is TRBJ2-5; D possibly corresponds to TRBD1 (6 bases). Germline loops: CDR1 LNHDA, CDR2 SQIVND (reference sequence). CDR3 length equals 16 residues. CDR3 nucleotide sequence: TGTGCCAGTAGTTCCTGGGGGCAGGGAGACCAGGAGACCCAGTACTTC. Protein: CASSSWGQGDQETQYF. Full variable domain (rest looked up from reference TRBV19 and TRBJ2-5): DGGITQSPKYLFRKEGQNVTLSCEQNLNHDAMYWYRQDPGQGLRLIYYSQIVNDFQKGDIAEGYSVSREKKESFPLTVTSAQKNPTAFYLCASSSWGQGDQETQYFGPGTRLLVL.

The chain combines TRBV2 with TRBJ1-4, with 8 bases identical to TRBD1. V shed 8 bases and J 6 bases; nucleotides not matched to a gene: 8. The CDR3 contains 14 residues. The germline V gene has CDR1 SNHLY and CDR2 FYNNEI. The CDR3 region has the DNA TGTGCCAGCCTCCGGGACAGGACGGATGAAAAACTGTTTTTT. This encodes CASLRDRTDEKLFF.

For the CDR3, the DNA is TGCGCCAGCAGCCAAGATCCTGGGGCGGGTCGCTCGCCCCAGCATTTT. Protein sequence: CASSQDPGAGRSPQHF. V gene TRBV4-1 combines with J gene TRBJ1-5; D is possibly TRBD1 (5 bases). The CDR3 consists of 16 residues. CDR1 and CDR2 (germline): MGHRA, YSYEKL. The V end was cut by 0 bases, the J end by 9 bases, with 18 bases between.

The gene calls are TRBV19 and TRBJ2-7; 9 bases map to TRBD1. Trimming cost V 5 bases and J 3 bases; bases outside gene matches: 11. Looked up from germline, CDR1 is LNHDA and CDR2 is SQIVND (reference sequence). This CDR3 has 16 amino acids. CDR3 sequence (DNA): TGTGCCAGTAGTTATCAACCGGGACAGGGCATCTACGAGCAGTACTTC. Translating gives CASSYQPGQGIYEQYF. Looking up the rest from reference TRBV19 and TRBJ2-7 gives the full variable domain: DGGITQSPKYLFRKEGQNVTLSCEQNLNHDAMYWYRQDPGQGLRLIYYSQIVNDFQKGDIAEGYSVSREKKESFPLTVTSAQKNPTAFYLCASSYQPGQGIYEQYFGPGTRLTVT.

The CDR3 region has the DNA TGTGCCAGCACAGGCTCTGGTGGCTACACCTTC. It specifies CASTGSGGYTF. V usage is TRBV2 and J usage is TRBJ1-2; D not certain. Germline V gene lookup returns CDR1 SNHLY and CDR2 FYNNEI. The V gene lost 7 bases and the J gene lost 7 bases, with 10 bases spanning the gap. The CDR3 length is 11 residues.

J is TRBJ1-2 and V is TRBV7-2; no clear D gene. The CDR3 runs 14 residues. Trimming cost V 5 bases and J 6 bases, with 16 bases left between them. The germline gives CDR1 SGHTA, CDR2 FQGNSA. CDR3 nucleotides: TGTGCCAGCAGCCCCCGGCTGGGCTTGGATGGCTACACCTTC. Its translation is CASSPRLGLDGYTF.